The T cell receptor (beta chain) described here comes from a study of Ad26.COV2.S vaccination and SARS-CoV-2 variants. Treatment here: roughly 20 received Ad26.COV2.S at low or high dose, single or two shots; 5 received placebo; per-sample allocation not given. Sample collection was performed on day 63 after the first vaccine or placebo injection. A Boston adult aged 18-55 years was the donor. Trimming took off 5 bases at V and 5 bases at J, with 19 bases between the two ends. The germline gives CDR1 MGHRA, CDR2 YSYEKL. The CDR3 has 16 residues. TCRdb's copy holds only in-frame clones and misses some; the assay was immunoSEQ multiplex PCR. This sample yields 300,000 to 400,000 clones, of which around 87% are seen a single time; roughly 3.1% belongs to the top ten.

V usage is TRBV4-1 and J usage is TRBJ1-5, with a weak D call TRBD1 (6 bases). The origin of this receptor is a person between 18 and 60 years old who received the Ad26.COV2.S COVID-19 vaccine or a placebo. The sample in question was peripheral blood, obtained in a trial of Ad26.COV2.S vaccine versus placebo. The CDR3 DNA reads as TGCGCCAGCAGCGAAGCTGGGGGGCAGAGGTATCAGCCCCAGCATTTT. It translates to CASSEAGGQRYQPQHF.